The clone carrying this T cell receptor beta chain registers medium-sized by frequency. Through 5' RACE with UMI labels, the TRB cDNA libraries were prepared. Reanalyzing the 5' RACE reads, TCRdb keeps one entry per CDR3 protein, without DNA. The table for this sample gives 6,500 to 8,500 distinct CDR3 sequences. CD45RO-CCR7+CD27+CD95- expression identified naive CD8+ T cells. This record comes from a study of CXCR3-negative and CXCR3-positive naive CD8 T cells. Background on the study: Libraries each contributed about 1.5 +/- 0.3 million TRB reads, for around 140 million in total.

The material sequenced was naive CXCR3- CD8+ T cells from blood. Described subset: CD45RO-CCR7+CD27+CD95- naive CD8+ T cells lacking CXCR3 (TNR3-). The sequence came from a human donor in good health. Some clones in this sample may be carry-over from other donors' samples.

The CDR3 here is CSVQLDPGTPTQETQYF. V gene TRBV29-1 combines with J gene TRBJ2-5; TCRdb proposes TRBD1, but this gene call is untestable without DNA. This CDR3 region has 17 residues. The germline gives CDR1 SQVTM, CDR2 ANQGSEA.